This TCR beta chain was sequenced during a study of technical replicates of blood from a few donors (dated by TCRdb to between 2016 and 2019). As for this clone: The antigen this receptor binds is unknown. It has no much larger one-base neighbor in the sample; base qualities were not kept.

Libraries were prepared through the immunoSEQ multiplex PCR assay. The source is immuneACCESS, and TCRdb retained only in-frame sequences with V and J called. Part of the clones is not carried over; for the studies checked, unresolved V genes explain less than half of this, and the remainder is unexplained. A total of approximately 12,000 clones appear in this sample, roughly 92% of them only once. About 8% of the sample comes from the top ten. CDR1 and CDR2, looked up from the germline V gene, are SGHTS and YDEGEE. The CDR3 has 16 amino acids, counting the end cysteine and phenylalanine. Only the CDR3 portion is preserved as DNA: 48 bases, with reading frame beginning at the first base. Germline trimming amounts to 4 bases on V and 0 bases on J, with 5 as the count of junction bases outside the gene matches.

In this chain, TRBV5-8 is recombined with TRBJ2-1; TRBD1 matches 9 bases in the middle. The sequencing sample was made of PBMCs. This TCR was recovered from a human donor in good health. CDR3 sequence: CASSAGTGRSYNEQFF. Read as DNA, the sequence is TGTGCCAGCAGCGCCGGGACAGGGCGCTCCTACAATGAGCAGTTCTTC.